What follows are 9 T cell receptor beta chains derived from one specimen sequenced in a study of T-cell memory formation after mild COVID-19. TCRdb called the 5' RACE reads again in MiXCR, with one record for every CDR3 protein. The sample contains about 320,000 distinct CDR3 sequences, roughly an eighth of which appear only once. Sequencing was performed on PBMCs or a T cell subset sorted from them (not recorded which). The receptors originated from a man aged 18 to 29 who had mild COVID-19 (a few samples of this study predate the infection). Cell type and time point are not known.

The table lists this clonotype with a few counts. This chain connects TRBV29-1 to TRBJ2-2, with D possibly matching TRBD1 (5 bases). This CDR3 region has 16 residues. V lost 1 base, J lost 5 bases, and 17 bases lay in between. CDR1 and CDR2 from the germline V gene are SQVTM and ANQGSEA. CDR3 loop: CSVEVWGRVRTGELFF. Written as DNA, the CDR3 is TGCAGCGTTGAAGTCTGGGGCCGTGTGAGGACCGGGGAGCTGTTTTTT.

The rearrangement joins TRBV5-6 to TRBJ2-7; TRBD1 is a possible D gene (5 bases). The length of the CDR3 is 16 residues. Germline V lookup: CDR1 SGHDT, CDR2 YYEEEE. V dropped 1 base and J dropped 0 bases, with 14 bases sitting between them. CDR3 nucleotide sequence: TGTGCCAGCAGCTTGAGGGGCGTGCCCTACTCCTACGAGCAGTACTTC. It translates to CASSLRGVPYSYEQYF.

The genes are TRBV10-3 and TRBJ1-2; D might be TRBD1 (5 bases). This CDR3 is 16 amino acids long. Trimming removed 5 bases at V and 4 bases at J, with 20 bases between. Germline CDR1 reads ENHRY; CDR2 reads SYGVKD. The CDR3 loop reads CAISFWARTWGYGYTF. The CDR3 coding sequence is TGTGCCATCAGTTTTTGGGCGAGGACATGGGGCTATGGCTACACCTTC.

V gene TRBV12-3 or TRBV12-4 combines with J gene TRBJ2-5; D unresolved. The CDR3 is made up of 13 amino acids. Trimming removed 7 bases at V and 5 bases at J, with 14 bases between. As DNA, the CDR3 is TGTGCCAGCAATAGCAGGAGACTCGAGACCCAGTACTTC. Its translation: CASNSRRLETQYF.

This clonotype was seen only a few times. The CDR3 DNA is TGTGCCAGCAGCCACCTAGCGGGGGGGCCTGTCAAGACCCAGTACTTC. It encodes CASSHLAGGPVKTQYF. V and J are TRBV3-1 and TRBJ2-5, with 12 bases aligning to TRBD2. The germline V gene has CDR1 LGHDT and CDR2 YNNKEL (reference sequence). The CDR3 covers 16 residues. J was trimmed by 6 bases and V by 3 bases; bases with no gene match: 8.

This clonotype was observed a single time. This chain connects TRBV5-8 to TRBJ2-3; possibly TRBD1 or TRBD2 for D (5 bases each). Trimming shortened V by 4 bases and J by 2 bases, and 17 bases separated the two germline ends. This CDR3 has 16 residues. Germline CDR1 reads SGHTS; CDR2 reads YDEGEE. CDR3 in DNA: TGTGCCAGCAGCCTGGTCGGGGACCCGGCCACAGATACGCAGTATTTT. This gives the protein CASSLVGDPATDTQYF.

The V and J genes are TRBV5-8 and TRBJ1-2; no firm D call. V was clipped by 2 bases and J by 12 bases, with 17 bases between them. This CDR3 is 13 amino acids long. The germline V gene encodes CDR1 SGHTS and CDR2 YDEGEE. The CDR3: CASSFRTAGQDTF. The CDR3 DNA is TGTGCCAGCAGCTTCAGAACGGCGGGTCAGGACACCTTC.

A few counts support this clonotype. The chain employs TRBV18 and TRBJ1-5, with D perhaps matching TRBD1 (6 bases). V lost 4 bases, J lost 5 bases, and 15 bases lay in between. This CDR3 is built from 15 residues. Germline V CDR1 and CDR2: KGHSH, LQKENI. This CDR3 is CASSHGGNRDQPQHF. The CDR3 nucleotides read TGTGCCAGCTCACACGGCGGGAACAGGGATCAGCCCCAGCATTTT.

The rearrangement links TRBV20-1 to TRBJ2-5; tentatively, D is TRBD2 (6 bases). CDR1 is DFQATT, CDR2 SNEGSKA, per germline (reference sequence). V was pared by 0 bases and J by 2 bases, with 13 bases between. The CDR3 is 15 amino acids. CDR3 in amino acids: CSARDPGSGQETQYF. Written as DNA, the CDR3 is TGCAGTGCTAGAGATCCCGGTAGCGGACAAGAGACCCAGTACTTC.